The source of this T cell receptor (beta chain) is a study of blood T cell repertoires in COVID-19. For the study at large: Some COVID-19 samples were acute and others convalescent; all came from the United States, Italy and Spain. In each case, the material was cDNA or gDNA derived from T cells, B-cell-depleted T cells, or PBMCs.

In the original analysis: Amplification of reference gene primers provided the estimated nucleated cell counts. Produced via immunoSEQ multiplex PCR; TCRdb's table is partial and in-frame only. The V and J calls and clone size come from that table; D and trimming were worked out from the DNA. The sample has roughly 76,000 clones, around 90% seen once. Sequenced input: peripheral blood. The clonotype originates from a woman aged 80 or older with active or convalescent COVID-19.

CDR3 region: CASSPGLAGGPGTGELFF. The DNA of the CDR3 is TGCGCCAGCAGCCCGGGACTAGCGGGGGGCCCGGGCACCGGGGAGCTGTTTTTT. This rearrangement joins TRBV5-1 to TRBJ2-2; the match to TRBD2 covers 15 bases. The V gene end was trimmed by 4 bases and the J gene end by 4 bases; junction bases not matched to a gene: 8. Germline CDR1 SGHRS, CDR2 YFSETQ. CDR3 length: 18 amino acids.